This passage covers 27 T cell receptor beta chains from one sample sequenced in a study of blood T cell repertoires in COVID-19. The repertoire was sequenced with immunoSEQ multiplex PCR; TCRdb's copy has only in-frame clones and lacks some. Found here are 200,000 or so clones, 81% of them singletons; the top ten hold more than 10%. The specimen was peripheral blood. The receptors derive from a woman aged 80 or over with COVID-19, enrolled during active disease.

In its sample, this clone was seen once. V usage is TRBV4-1 and J usage is TRBJ2-1; 12 bases map to TRBD2. The CDR3 contains 16 residues. The germline CDR1 and CDR2 sequences are MGHRA and YSYEKL. J lost 3 bases, V lost 4 bases, and 4 bases had no gene match. The CDR3: CASSRGLAGFYNEQFF. CDR3 sequence (DNA): TGCGCCAGCAGCCGCGGACTAGCGGGATTCTACAATGAGCAGTTCTTC.

The gene calls are TRBV7-9 and TRBJ1-1, with D possibly matching TRBD1 (5 bases). CDR3 size: 12 residues. Trimming left V 3 bases short and J 7 bases short, with 9 bases between. In germline, CDR1 is SEHNR, CDR2 FQNEAQ (reference sequence). CDR3 sequence (DNA): TGTGCCAGCAGCTTGGGGCGCAGTGAAGCTTTCTTT. It yields the protein CASSLGRSEAFF.

The V gene is TRBV6-5, the J gene TRBJ2-7, with a possible D match to TRBD1 (6 bases). Trimming cost V 6 bases and J 0 bases, with 15 bases left between them. The length of the CDR3 is 15 residues. From germline, CDR1 is MNHEY and CDR2 SVGAGI. CDR3 DNA sequence: TGTGCCAGCAGCCGACAGGCACAAAACTCCTACGAGCAGTACTTC. It codes for CASSRQAQNSYEQYF.

The V gene is TRBV7-9, the J gene TRBJ2-5; D is perhaps TRBD2 (6 bases). Trimming left V 1 base short and J 11 bases short, with 17 bases between. The CDR3 is made up of 14 amino acids. CDR1 is SEHNR, CDR2 FQNEAQ, per germline (reference sequence). CDR3 DNA sequence: TGTGCCAGCAGCTTAGTGGAGGGAAGGGGCACGCAGTACTTC. This codes for CASSLVEGRGTQYF. The full variable domain, its missing parts supplied by reference TRBV7-9 and TRBJ2-5, is DTGVSQNPRHKITKRGQNVTFRCDPISEHNRLYWYRQTLGQGPEFLTYFQNEAQLEKSRLLSDRFSAERPKGSFSTLEIQRTEQGDSAMYLCASSLVEGRGTQYFGPGTRLLVL.

The CDR3: CASRAGGPRSGNTIYF. CDR3 sequence (DNA): TGTGCCAGCAGGGCAGGAGGCCCCCGCTCTGGAAACACCATATATTTT. The rearrangement uses TRBV27 and TRBJ1-3; D is uncertain. V was trimmed by 6 bases and J by 0 bases, leaving 15 bases between them. This CDR3 is 16 amino acids long. Per the germline V gene, CDR1 is MNHEY and CDR2 is SMNVEV (reference sequence).

This clone was picked up one time. The chain couples TRBV28 to TRBJ2-7, with D maybe TRBD2 (6 bases). This CDR3 has 13 amino acids. Trimming took 6 bases from V and 7 from J, leaving 16 bases between them. The germline CDR1 and CDR2 sequences are MDHEN and SYDVKM. The CDR3 region has the DNA TGTGCCAGCAGCCCCCCCGTAGGGAGGGAGCAGTACTTC. This encodes CASSPPVGREQYF.

This clone was recorded a few times. This sequence joins TRBV5-6 and TRBJ1-4; tentative D call: TRBD1 (5 bases). This CDR3 has 12 amino acids. Germline CDR1 reads SGHDT; CDR2 reads YYEEEE. Deletions cut 4 bases from V and 13 bases from J, with 14 bases between. CDR3 DNA sequence: TGTGCCAGCAGCGCACTCAGGGTTGGACTGTTTTTT. The encoded protein is CASSALRVGLFF.

V usage is TRBV7-3 and J usage is TRBJ2-3, with 13 bases identical to TRBD2. The CDR3 consists of 19 residues. Germline values: CDR1 SGHTA, CDR2 FQGTGA. The trim removed 2 bases at V and 1 base at J, leaving 9 bases unmatched. In DNA form, the CDR3 reads TGTGCCAGCAGCTTACGGACTAGCGGGGGCCCATGGGGCACAGATACGCAGTATTTT. Its translation: CASSLRTSGGPWGTDTQYF.

The chain has TRBV19 and TRBJ1-5, with a weak D call TRBD1 (5 bases). CDR1 and CDR2 (germline): LNHDA, SQIVND (reference sequence). Trimming removed 3 bases at V and 1 base at J, with 10 bases between. The CDR3 has 15 residues. The CDR3: CASSMDMLSNQPQHF. CDR3 nucleotides: TGTGCCAGTAGTATGGACATGCTGAGCAATCAGCCCCAGCATTTT.

The chain uses TRBV30 and TRBJ1-2, with D maybe TRBD1 (6 bases). Germline V gives CDR1 GTSNPN, CDR2 SVGIG (reference sequence). The CDR3 is 12 residues long. V was trimmed by 3 bases and J by 7 bases, leaving 12 bases between them. The CDR3 region is CAWSDRISGYTF. The CDR3 DNA follows: TGTGCCTGGAGCGACAGGATTTCTGGCTACACCTTC.

V is TRBV19 and J is TRBJ1-1, with 12 bases lining up with TRBD1. This CDR3 has 14 residues. The junction had 2 bases not matched to a gene; V was cut back by 4 bases and J by 5 bases. Germline-derived CDR1 and CDR2 are LNHDA and SQIVND (reference sequence). CDR3 sequence reads: CASSRGQGATEAFF. The CDR3 DNA follows: TGTGCCAGTAGTAGGGGACAGGGGGCTACTGAAGCTTTCTTT.

The chain links TRBV2 to TRBJ2-5, with no clear D. Germline V CDR1 and CDR2: SNHLY, FYNNEI. V lost 6 bases to trimming and J lost 2 bases, with 7 bases between them. There are 12 residues in the CDR3. The CDR3 coding sequence is TGTGCCAGCAGGTTAGATCAAGAGACCCAGTACTTC. Residues: CASRLDQETQYF.

V gene TRBV7-9 combines with J gene TRBJ1-1, with 8 positions matching TRBD1. The CDR3 has 14 residues. The V gene's germline CDR1 is SEHNR and CDR2 FQNEAQ (reference sequence). The ends lost 5 bases at V and 2 bases at J; junction bases unmatched: 4. The CDR3 sequence is CASSHQGANTEAFF. For the CDR3, the DNA is TGTGCCAGCAGCCACCAGGGGGCTAACACTGAAGCTTTCTTT.

This rearrangement joins TRBV7-9 to TRBJ1-1; tentative D call: TRBD1 (5 bases). Germline V gene sequence: CDR1 SEHNR, CDR2 FQNEAQ (reference sequence). V lost 1 base to trimming and J lost 8 bases, with 14 bases between them. This CDR3 spans 14 amino acids. CDR3 coding DNA: TGTGCCAGCAGCTTAGGGACACCCTCCTTGGAAGCTTTCTTT. It yields the protein CASSLGTPSLEAFF.

This clone was seen just once. This chain uses TRBV11-3 with TRBJ2-1; 7 positions agree with TRBD1. This CDR3 has 15 amino acids. Per germline, CDR1 SGHNT and CDR2 YENEEA. Trimming took 0 bases from V and 6 from J; bases not matched to a gene: 5. CDR3 nucleotide sequence: TGTGCCAGCAGCTTAGAGGGACAGACGATCAATGAGCAGTTCTTC. Protein sequence: CASSLEGQTINEQFF.

The chain joins TRBV4-1 to TRBJ1-1; 8 positions match TRBD1. From germline, CDR1 is MGHRA and CDR2 YSYEKL. The J segment lost 7 bases and the V segment lost 4 bases, leaving 11 bases of the junction unmatched. This CDR3 is 15 amino acids long. As DNA, the CDR3 is TGCGCCAGCAGCCTGACCCCGGACAGGGTAAGTGAAGCTTTCTTT. Protein: CASSLTPDRVSEAFF.

The chain has TRBV5-1 and TRBJ2-5; 7 bases line up with TRBD2. From germline, CDR1 is SGHRS and CDR2 YFSETQ. The CDR3 length is 13 residues. V gave up 4 bases and J gave up 5 bases; unmatched junction bases: 5. CDR3 nucleotide sequence: TGCGCCAGCAGCATGACCGGGGGGGAGACCCAGTACTTC. Amino acids: CASSMTGGETQYF.

The CDR3 here is CSAGPSDTQYF. CDR3 in DNA: TGCAGTGCTGGCCCCTCAGATACGCAGTATTTT. V and J are TRBV20-1 and TRBJ2-3, with D unclear. Germline loops: CDR1 DFQATT, CDR2 SNEGSKA (reference sequence). The CDR3 contains 11 residues. Trimming cost V 5 bases and J 4 bases, with 7 bases left between them.

The gene calls are TRBV28 and TRBJ2-1; no clear D gene. From germline, CDR1 is MDHEN and CDR2 SYDVKM. The CDR3 has 12 residues. Trimming stripped 2 bases from V and 15 bases from J, with 14 bases between. CDR3 protein: CASSLIRQRMFF. The CDR3 DNA is TGTGCCAGCAGTTTAATAAGACAAAGGATGTTCTTC. Together with reference TRBV28 and TRBJ2-1, the CDR3 gives the full variable domain: DVKVTQSSRYLVKRTGEKVFLECVQDMDHENMFWYRQDPGLGLRLIYFSYDVKMKEKGDIPEGYSVSREKKERFSLILESASTNQTSMYLCASSLIRQRMFFGPGTRLTVL.

The chain uses TRBV7-9 and TRBJ2-7, with 9 bases lining up with TRBD1. Germline V lookup: CDR1 SEHNR, CDR2 FQNEAQ (reference sequence). The CDR3 is made up of 12 amino acids. The J segment lost 9 bases and the V segment lost 3 bases, leaving 3 bases of the junction unmatched. Here the CDR3 reads CASSLDRGRQYF. For the CDR3, the DNA is TGTGCCAGCAGCTTGGACAGGGGACGGCAGTACTTC.

The rearrangement joins TRBV10-3 to TRBJ1-2; D unresolved. The CDR3 runs to 14 residues. Trimming stripped 0 bases from V and 3 bases from J, with 8 bases between. Germline V gene sequence: CDR1 ENHRY, CDR2 SYGVKD. CDR3 in DNA: TGTGCCATCAGTGAGTCTGCAGTTTACTATGGCTACACCTTC. Translating it yields CAISESAVYYGYTF.

This clone was counted only a few times. The chain joins TRBV5-1 to TRBJ2-1; tentative D call: TRBD2 (6 bases). The CDR3 loop spans 13 amino acids. The germline gives CDR1 SGHRS, CDR2 YFSETQ. V lost 0 bases and J 10 bases, leaving 11 bases between the germline ends. The CDR3: CASSLVAGGEQFF. CDR3 in DNA: TGCGCCAGCAGCTTGGTCGCAGGAGGGGAGCAGTTCTTC. Drawing the rest from reference TRBV5-1 and TRBJ2-1, the complete variable domain is KAGVTQTPRYLIKTRGQQVTLSCSPISGHRSVSWYQQTPGQGLQFLFEYFSETQRNKGNFPGRFSGRQFSNSRSEMNVSTLELGDSALYLCASSLVAGGEQFFGPGTRLTVL.

The gene calls are TRBV11-2 and TRBJ2-1; 9 nucleotides match TRBD2. Germline lookup yields CDR1 SGHAT and CDR2 FQNNGV. After removal of 5 bases from V and 2 bases from J, the junction contained 4 bases not matched to a gene. This CDR3 has 15 amino acids. CDR3 residues: CASSQRGAPYNEQFF. The CDR3 coding sequence is TGTGCCAGCAGCCAGCGGGGGGCCCCCTACAATGAGCAGTTCTTC.

The V gene is TRBV7-9, the J gene TRBJ1-4; no reliable D call. Germline lookup yields CDR1 SEHNR and CDR2 FQNEAQ (reference sequence). The CDR3 is made up of 16 amino acids. V shed 0 bases and J shed 5 bases, with 13 bases lying between them. The CDR3: CASSLAVTEYNEKLFF. CDR3 nucleotides: TGTGCCAGCAGCTTAGCGGTGACGGAGTACAATGAAAAACTGTTTTTT.

This rearrangement joins TRBV6-1 to TRBJ2-3; D possibly corresponds to TRBD2 (5 bases). Germline V gene data show CDR1 as MNHNS and CDR2 as SASEGT. The V end lost 0 bases, the J end lost 0 bases, and 10 bases lay between the germline ends. The CDR3 spans 16 residues. CDR3 DNA: TGTGCCAGCAGTGAAGCGGAGGACCTAAGCACAGATACGCAGTATTTT. Protein product: CASSEAEDLSTDTQYF.

Ten or more counts support this clone. The chain has TRBV13 and TRBJ2-7; the match to TRBD2 covers 10 bases. With V trimmed by 4 bases and J by 4 bases, 7 bases remained unmatched. The CDR3 consists of 15 residues. From germline, CDR1 is PRHDT and CDR2 FYEKMQ (reference sequence). This chain's CDR3 is CASSSSSGGLYEQYF. As DNA, the CDR3 is TGTGCCAGCAGCTCCTCTAGCGGGGGACTTTACGAGCAGTACTTC.

The gene calls are TRBV5-1 and TRBJ1-6; 7 bases are a match to TRBD1. Germline V gene lookup returns CDR1 SGHRS and CDR2 YFSETQ. The CDR3 is 16 residues long. V trimming: 4 bases; J trimming: 1 base; junction bases outside the gene matches: 5. CDR3 sequence: CASSAGTASYNSPLHF. Written as DNA, the CDR3 is TGCGCCAGCAGCGCCGGGACAGCTTCCTATAATTCACCCCTCCACTTT.